The subject of this entry is one T cell receptor (beta chain). Its antigen is not yet known. Per-base quality was not reported, and no clone a single base away is much larger than it. The receptor library was made with the immunoSEQ multiplex PCR assay. TCRdb obtained this table from immuneACCESS and retained in-frame rearrangements with V and J assigned. These tables miss some clones; where compared with another copy, unresolved V genes account for less than half of the shortfall, and the remainder is unexplained. This sample lists 57,000 or so clones; approximately 90% were detected once. 1.3% of the sample lies in the top ten. This entry belongs to a study of T cell changes during pregnancy in multiple sclerosis (dated by TCRdb to the late 2010s). At the level of the whole study: The study looked at changes in the T cell repertoire across pregnancy in women with multiple sclerosis.

V gives up 5 bases and J gives up 5 bases, and the segment between their germline ends measures 11 bases. Based on the germline V gene (reference sequence), the CDR1 and CDR2 sequences are SEHNR and FQNEAQ. The CDR3 spans 13 residues, from the cysteine through the phenylalanine. Kept here is only the CDR3 DNA, which spans 39 bases and is read in frame from base 1. This receptor was taken from a female donor with multiple sclerosis, enrolled in a pregnancy study. Sample: peripheral blood, taken in the second trimester of pregnancy. The chain joins TRBV7-9 to TRBJ2-3; TRBD1 is a weak D gene call, 5 bases matching. In nucleotides, the sequence is TGTGCCAGCAGCCCCCCGACAGAAGATACGCAGTATTTT. It translates as CASSPPTEDTQYF.